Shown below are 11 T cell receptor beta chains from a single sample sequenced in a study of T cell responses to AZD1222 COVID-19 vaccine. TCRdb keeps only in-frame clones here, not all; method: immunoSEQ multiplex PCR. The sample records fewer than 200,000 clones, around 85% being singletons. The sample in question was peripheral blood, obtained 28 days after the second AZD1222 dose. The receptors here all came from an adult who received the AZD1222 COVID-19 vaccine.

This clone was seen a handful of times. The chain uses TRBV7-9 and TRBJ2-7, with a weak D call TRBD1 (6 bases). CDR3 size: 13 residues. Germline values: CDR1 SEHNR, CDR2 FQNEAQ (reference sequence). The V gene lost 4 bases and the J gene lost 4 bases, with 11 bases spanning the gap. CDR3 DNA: TGTGCCAGCAGCTCCTCCCAGGGGTACGAGCAGTACTTC. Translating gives CASSSSQGYEQYF.

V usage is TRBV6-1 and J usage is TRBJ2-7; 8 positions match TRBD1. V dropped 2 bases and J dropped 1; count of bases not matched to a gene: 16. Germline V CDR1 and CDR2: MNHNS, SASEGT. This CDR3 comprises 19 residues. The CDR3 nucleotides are TGTGCCAGCAGTGAAATTCGGGAGAGGTGGACAGGGCGATCCTACGAGCAGTACTTC. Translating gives CASSEIRERWTGRSYEQYF.

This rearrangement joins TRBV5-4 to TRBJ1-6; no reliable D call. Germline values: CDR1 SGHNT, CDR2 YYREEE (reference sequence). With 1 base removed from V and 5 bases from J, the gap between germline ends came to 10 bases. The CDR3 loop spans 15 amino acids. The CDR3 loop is CASSLSFRDNSPLHF. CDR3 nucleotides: TGTGCCAGCAGCTTGAGTTTTAGGGATAATTCACCCCTCCACTTT. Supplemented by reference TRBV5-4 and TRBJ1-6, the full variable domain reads ETGVTQSPTHLIKTRGQQVTLRCSSQSGHNTVSWYQQALGQGPQFIFQYYREEENGRGNFPPRFSGLQFPNYSSELNVNALELDDSALYLCASSLSFRDNSPLHFGNGTRLTVT.

The CDR3 DNA sequence: TGTGCCAGCAGACGCGACGGGGCAGATAGTGGCTACACCTTC. Residues: CASRRDGADSGYTF. The V gene is TRBV6-6, the J gene TRBJ1-2; D possibly corresponds to TRBD1 (5 bases). V was trimmed by 6 bases and J by 7 bases, leaving 18 bases between them. The CDR3 spans 14 residues. Germline CDR1 MNHNY, CDR2 SVGAGI (reference sequence).

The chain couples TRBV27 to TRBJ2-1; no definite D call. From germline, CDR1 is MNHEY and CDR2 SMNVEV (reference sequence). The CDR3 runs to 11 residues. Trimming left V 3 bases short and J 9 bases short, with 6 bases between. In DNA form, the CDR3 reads TGTGCCAGCAGTTTTGGGGTTGAGCAGTTCTTC. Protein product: CASSFGVEQFF.

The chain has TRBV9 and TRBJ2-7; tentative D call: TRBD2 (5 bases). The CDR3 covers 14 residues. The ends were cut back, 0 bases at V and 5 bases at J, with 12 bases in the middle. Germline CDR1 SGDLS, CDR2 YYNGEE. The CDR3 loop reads CASSVVGEGDEQYF. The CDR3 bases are TGTGCCAGCAGCGTAGTCGGAGAGGGAGACGAGCAGTACTTC.

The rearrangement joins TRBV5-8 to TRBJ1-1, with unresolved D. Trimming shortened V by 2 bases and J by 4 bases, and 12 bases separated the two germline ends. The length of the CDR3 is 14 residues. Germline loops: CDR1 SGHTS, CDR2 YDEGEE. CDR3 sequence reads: CASSFHGYSTEAFF. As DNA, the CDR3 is TGTGCCAGCAGCTTTCACGGGTACAGCACTGAAGCTTTCTTT. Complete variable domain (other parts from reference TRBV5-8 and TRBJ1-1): EAGVTQSPTHLIKTRGQQATLRCSPISGHTSVYWYQQALGLGLQFLLWYDEGEERNRGNFPPRFSGRQFPNYSSELNVNALELEDSALYLCASSFHGYSTEAFFGQGTRLTVV.

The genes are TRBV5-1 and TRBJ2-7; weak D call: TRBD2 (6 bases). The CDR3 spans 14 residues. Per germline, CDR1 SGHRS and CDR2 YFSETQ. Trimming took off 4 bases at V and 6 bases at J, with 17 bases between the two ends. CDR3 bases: TGCGCCAGCAGCCCACGACTAGGTTGGGGCGAGCAGTACTTC. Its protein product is CASSPRLGWGEQYF.

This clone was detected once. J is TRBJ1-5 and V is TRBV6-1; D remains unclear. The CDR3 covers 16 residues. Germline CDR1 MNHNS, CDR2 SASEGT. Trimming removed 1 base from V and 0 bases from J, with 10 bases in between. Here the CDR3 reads CASSEVGTYSNQPQHF. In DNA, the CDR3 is TGTGCCAGCAGTGAAGTCGGAACTTATAGCAATCAGCCCCAGCATTTT.

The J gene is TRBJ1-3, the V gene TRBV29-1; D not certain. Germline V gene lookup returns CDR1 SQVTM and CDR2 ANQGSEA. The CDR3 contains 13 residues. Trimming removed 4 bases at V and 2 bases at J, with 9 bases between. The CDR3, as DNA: TGCAGCGTTGGGGGAGCAGCTGGAAACACCATATATTTT. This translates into CSVGGAAGNTIYF.

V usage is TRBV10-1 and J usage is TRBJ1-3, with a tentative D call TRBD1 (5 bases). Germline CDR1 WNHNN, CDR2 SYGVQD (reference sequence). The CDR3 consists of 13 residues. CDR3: CGGSETVEGTIYF. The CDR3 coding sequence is TGCGGGGGCAGTGAGACCGTGGAAGGCACCATATATTTT.